This T cell receptor beta chain stems from a study of T cells in women clearing cervical HPV infection (dated by TCRdb to the late 2010s). Broadly, across the study: The cases were about 25 women with histologically confirmed HPV16-related CIN3 or worse, and 2 of these cases were invasive cancers. Controls were 25 women whose single incident HPV16 infection cleared within 12 months without precancer or cancer developing. Blood from cases was collected at the visit where the lesion was first found, while blood from controls was collected once the infection could no longer be detected. Among cases, blood sampling occurred a median of about 150 days after lesion detection, with an interquartile range of roughly 90 to 230 days. Since HLA typing was available for only a few women, HLA type could not be ruled out as a confounder. Nested within Costa Rica's Guanacaste HPV Natural History Study, an exploratory proof-of-principle case-control study compared TCR repertoires across cervical HPV16 outcomes. Cases were matched to controls by age within five years and by the year the sample was collected. A median age of approximately 31 years was observed in cases versus roughly 38 in controls, and no significant differences in baseline characteristics were found. The parent cohort enrolled 10,000 to 11,000 women aged 18 or older in Guanacaste, Costa Rica, in about 1992 to 1994 and followed the women for seven years. Five blinded duplicates per group were added as quality controls, giving roughly 60 samples: about 50 participants and approximately ten replicates.

About this clone: Its binding antigen is unknown. The CDR3 goes on 3 residues after the read ends, and that part is filled in from the germline J gene.

Counted from cysteine to phenylalanine, this CDR3 has 16 amino acids. The 39 bases shown cover part of the CDR3, and their frame starts at base 1. The germline V gene specifies SNHLY as CDR1 and FYNNEI as CDR2. V has 4 bases trimmed and J has 1 base trimmed; junction bases matching no gene number 7. Every participant had a single incident cervical HPV16 infection, and women with prevalent HPV16 infections were excluded. Cervical HPV DNA was detected with MY09/MY11 PCR, and genotyping was done by dot-blot hybridization. Fifteen mL of heparinized blood was centrifuged, after which the buffy coat was aliquoted, frozen at -30 degrees C, and then stored at -80 degrees C. QIAGEN kits were used to extract genomic DNA from the buffy coat specimens. TCR beta CDR3 regions were amplified by multiplex PCR using the immunoSEQ assay from an average of approximately 1,200 ng genomic DNA per sample. To correct primer bias, the assay used a complete synthetic TCR repertoire to set an amplification baseline. Amplicons were sequenced on the Illumina platform. The authors' analysis ran thus. Sequences were error-corrected by clustering with frequency ratios and a modified nearest-neighbor algorithm and were then analyzed in the immunoSEQ Analyzer with IMGT gene definitions. At each rarefaction depth, TCR richness and evenness were averaged across 20 rarefaction repeats, and any sample with fewer sequences than the depth was left out. Relative abundances of V, D and J genes were compared between groups using Wilcoxon rank sum tests, with FDR correction applied. An intraclass correlation of 95% to 97% for TCR richness and an average of about 77% across 66 gene segments were obtained from the blinded duplicates. Not all clones reach the TCRdb copy of this immuneACCESS table, which keeps in-frame sequences only. Checked studies attribute under half of the gap to unresolved V genes and leave the rest unexplained. The V and J calls and clone size are taken from that table; D and trimming were inferred from the DNA. The sample's table covers under 40,000 clones. Roughly 4% of the sample lies in the top ten.

General findings and caveats noted by the study authors: T-cell numbers per sample were unknown, so richness differences could reflect varying T-cell content rather than repertoire biology. Lower TRBV6-7 relative abundance was observed in cases than in controls (around 0.1% versus 0.15%; Bonferroni P = 0.0008). Cases were distinguished from controls with an estimated AUC of roughly 0.82 by random forest classifiers combining richness and V gene abundances. TCR repertoire richness was significantly higher in CIN3+ cases than in controls across sequencing depths, while evenness did not differ. Whether associations preceded infection or resulted from infection could not be shown with the cross-sectional design, and effector/memory subsets and HPV-specific T cells were not isolated.

The receptor was derived from a woman aged 18 to 75 with a cervical HPV16 infection that either progressed to CIN3+ or cleared (not recorded which). Sequenced input: blood buffy coat. In this chain, TRBV2 is recombined with TRBJ2-5, and TRBD2 matches 9 of the central bases. Partial CDR3 DNA: TGTGCCAGCAGTGTTAGTCTAGCGGGGTTCCAAGAGACC. The encoded protein is CASSVSLAGFQET. The full CDR3 sequence reads CASSVSLAGFQETQYF.